The following is a T cell receptor (delta chain) sequence with its context. Its target is not known. Given a far larger clone just one base away, this is likely a sequencing read error. Other DNA sequences of this sample code for an identical CDR3. TCRdb processed the multiplex PCR reads again with the CATT caller. The sample includes about 93,000 delta-chain clones, approximately 1% of them seen just once. V shed 1 base, J shed 0 bases, and the junction held 8 bases outside the gene matches. Germline-derived CDR1 and CDR2 are GEAIGNYY and EKD. This CDR3 has 19 residues. Gammadelta T cells were flow-sorted from PBMC into Vgamma9/Vdelta2+ and Vdelta2-negative populations for bulk analysis. The sample comes from a study of γδ T cells in repeated Plasmodium falciparum infection. As for the study in general: Samples were taken at baseline, before some infections, and 21 days after each.

Study observations and caveats: Vgamma9/Vdelta2+ T cells showed a stable polyclonal repertoire with shared TCRgamma sequences.

Source material: gamma-delta T cells from blood. This chain links TRDV2 with TRDJ3; 7 nucleotides align to TRDD3. Assignment of the J gene here rests on matching the DNA to germline, because TCRdb gives none. This receptor was obtained from a pool of human donors (malaria-infected and uninfected, not separated). DNA of the CDR3: TGTGCCTGTGACACTGTACTGGGGAAACACTCCTGGGACACCCGACAGATGTTTTTC. It codes for CACDTVLGKHSWDTRQMFF.